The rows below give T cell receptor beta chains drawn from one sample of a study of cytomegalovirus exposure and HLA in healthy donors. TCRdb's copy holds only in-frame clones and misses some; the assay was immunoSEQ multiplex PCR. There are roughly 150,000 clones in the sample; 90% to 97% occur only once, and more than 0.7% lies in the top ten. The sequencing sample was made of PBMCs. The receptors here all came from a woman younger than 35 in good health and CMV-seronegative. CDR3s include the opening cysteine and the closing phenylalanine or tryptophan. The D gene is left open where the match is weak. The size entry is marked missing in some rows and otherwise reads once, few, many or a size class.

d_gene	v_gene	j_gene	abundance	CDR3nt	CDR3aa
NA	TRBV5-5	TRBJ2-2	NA	TGTGCCACAGCGCGTTGGCTCACCGGGGAGCTGTTTTTT	CATARWLTGELFF
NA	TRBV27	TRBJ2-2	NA	TGTGCCAGCAGTTTCGTCAGGGGGACTAACACCGGGGAGCTGTTTTTT	CASSFVRGTNTGELFF
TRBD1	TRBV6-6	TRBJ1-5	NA	TGTGCCAGCAGCGGGACAGGGGATCAGCCCCAGCATTTT	CASSGTGDQPQHF
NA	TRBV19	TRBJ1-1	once	TGTGCCAGTAGTATAGTTGCGCGGGCCCCCCTTGGGACTGAAGCTTTCTTT	CASSIVARAPLGTEAFF
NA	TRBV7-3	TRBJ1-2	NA	TGTGCCAGCAGCTTAACTGCTCTGGGAACAGACAGTAATGGCTACACCTTC	CASSLTALGTDSNGYTF
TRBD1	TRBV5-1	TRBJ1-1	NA	TGCGCCAGCAGCTTGGCCCGGGACAGTATGAACACTGAAGCTTTCTTT	CASSLARDSMNTEAFF
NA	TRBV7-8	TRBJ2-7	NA	TGTGCCAGCAGCCCGAGGGGGGGTGGCTCCTACGAGCAGTACTTC	CASSPRGGGSYEQYF
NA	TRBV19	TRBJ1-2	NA	TGTGCCAGTAGTATGTTAGCCGGTAGCGTGGTTAACTATGGCTACACCTTC	CASSMLAGSVVNYGYTF
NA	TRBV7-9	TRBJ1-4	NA	TGTGCCAGCAGCTATAGCAGAACAACTAATGAAAAACTGTTTTTT	CASSYSRTTNEKLFF
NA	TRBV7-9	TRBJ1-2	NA	TGTGCCAGCAGCTTATCCGCAGGGGCGCTGAACTATGGCTACACCTTC	CASSLSAGALNYGYTF
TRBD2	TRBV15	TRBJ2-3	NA	TGTGCCACCAGCAGAGTAGCGGGGGGAACATGGGATACGCAGTATTTT	CATSRVAGGTWDTQYF
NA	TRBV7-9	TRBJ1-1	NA	TGTGCCAGCAGCTTGGGGACGTCGCTGGGGGGGGCTTTCTTT	CASSLGTSLGGAFF
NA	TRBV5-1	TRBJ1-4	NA	TGCGCCAGCAGCTCCGCGGGGGCAGGGTACGGTGAAAAACTGTTTTTT	CASSSAGAGYGEKLFF
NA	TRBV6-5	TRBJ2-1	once	TGTGCCAGCAGTTACTCAGGGCTAGCCAACAATGAGCAGTTCTTC	CASSYSGLANNEQFF
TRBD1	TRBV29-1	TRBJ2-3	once	TGCAGCGTCAAAGAACGAAGGGGGCCATACACAGATACGCAGTATTTT	CSVKERRGPYTDTQYF
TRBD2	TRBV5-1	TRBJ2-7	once	TGCGCCAGCACCAGCGGGGGCCCCGGGTCCGAGCAGTACTTC	CASTSGGPGSEQYF
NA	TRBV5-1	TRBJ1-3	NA	TGCGCCAGCAGCTTGGAGGCAGGGGCAGGAAACACCATATATTTT	CASSLEAGAGNTIYF
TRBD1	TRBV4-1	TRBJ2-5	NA	TGCGCCAGCAGCCATCCCGGACAGGGGGCGCTAGGTAGCCAAGAGACCCAGTACTTC	CASSHPGQGALGSQETQYF
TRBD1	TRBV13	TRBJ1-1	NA	TGTGCCAGCAGCGGAAGGGACAGCGCTGAAGCTTTCTTT	CASSGRDSAEAFF
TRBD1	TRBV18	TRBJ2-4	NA	TGTGCCAGCTCACCAGGGACAGGGGATAACATTCAGTACTTC	CASSPGTGDNIQYF
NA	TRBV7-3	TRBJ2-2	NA	TGTGCCAGCAGCTTAACAGGGGCAGGGGACCCCGGGGAGCTGTTTTTT	CASSLTGAGDPGELFF
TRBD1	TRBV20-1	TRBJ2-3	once	TGCAGTGCTGGACAGGGAGATACGCAGTATTTT	CSAGQGDTQYF
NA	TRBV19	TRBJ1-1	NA	TGTGCCAGTAGTAGGCGGACACTGGCCCCTTTGAACACTGAAGCTTTCTTT	CASSRRTLAPLNTEAFF
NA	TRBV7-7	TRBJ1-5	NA	TGTGCTAGCAGCTTAGACAGGAATCAGCCCCAGCATTTT	CASSLDRNQPQHF
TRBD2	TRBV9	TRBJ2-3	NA	TGTGCCAGCAGCGTAGGACTAGCGGGGGCTAGCACAGATACGCAGTATTTT	CASSVGLAGASTDTQYF
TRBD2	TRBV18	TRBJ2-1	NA	TGTGCCAGCTCATCAGTCCTGACTAGCGGGGGGCACAATGAGCAGTTCTTC	CASSSVLTSGGHNEQFF
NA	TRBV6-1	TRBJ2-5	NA	TGTGCCAGCAGTGAAACGAGGTCCTTTTCCCAAGAGACCCAGTACTTC	CASSETRSFSQETQYF
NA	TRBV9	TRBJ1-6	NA	TGTGCCAGCAGCGCGGGGGGACAAGCCACTTCACCCCTCCACTTT	CASSAGGQATSPLHF
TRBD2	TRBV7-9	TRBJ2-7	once	TGTGCCAGCAGCTTAGATTTAGCGGGGGTTGACGAGCAGTACTTC	CASSLDLAGVDEQYF
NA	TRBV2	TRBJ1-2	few	TGTGCCAGCGGCGGACAGTCTAACTATGGCTACACCTTC	CASGGQSNYGYTF
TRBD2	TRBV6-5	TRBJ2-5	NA	TGTGCCAGCAGTTACGGGGCGGGGGGGGCCCAAGAGACCCAGTACTTC	CASSYGAGGAQETQYF
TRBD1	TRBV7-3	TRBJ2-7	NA	TGTGCCAGCAACCCACGGGGACAGGGAAACGAGCAGTACTTC	CASNPRGQGNEQYF